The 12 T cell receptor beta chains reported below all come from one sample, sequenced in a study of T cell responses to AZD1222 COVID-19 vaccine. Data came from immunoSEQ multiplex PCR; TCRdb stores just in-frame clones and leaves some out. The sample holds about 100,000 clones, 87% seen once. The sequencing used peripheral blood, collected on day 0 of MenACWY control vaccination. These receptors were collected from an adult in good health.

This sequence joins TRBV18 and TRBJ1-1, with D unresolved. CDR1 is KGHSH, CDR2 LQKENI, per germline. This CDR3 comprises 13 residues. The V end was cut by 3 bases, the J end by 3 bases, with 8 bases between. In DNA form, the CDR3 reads TGTGCCAGCTCACCGAGGAGGGACACTGAAGCTTTCTTT. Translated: CASSPRRDTEAFF.

CDR3 DNA sequence: TGTGCCAGCAGTTACGGATCAGGGGATCAGCCCCAGCATTTT. Encoded protein: CASSYGSGDQPQHF. The chain recombines TRBV6-5 with TRBJ1-5; D might be TRBD1 (6 bases). CDR3 length: 14 amino acids. Germline V gene lookup returns CDR1 MNHEY and CDR2 SVGAGI. V was trimmed by 2 bases and J by 5 bases, leaving 10 bases between them.

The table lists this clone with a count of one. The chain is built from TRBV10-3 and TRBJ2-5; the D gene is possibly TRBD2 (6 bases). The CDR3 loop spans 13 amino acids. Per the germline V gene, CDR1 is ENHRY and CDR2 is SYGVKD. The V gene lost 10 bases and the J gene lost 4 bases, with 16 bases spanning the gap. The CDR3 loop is CATVRGTGETQYF. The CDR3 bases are TGTGCCACAGTACGGGGGACCGGAGAGACCCAGTACTTC.

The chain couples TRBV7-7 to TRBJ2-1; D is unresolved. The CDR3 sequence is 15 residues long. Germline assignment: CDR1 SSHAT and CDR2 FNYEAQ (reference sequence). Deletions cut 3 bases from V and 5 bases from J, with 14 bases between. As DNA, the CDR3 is TGTGCCAGCAGCTTGGGAATCACACAAAACAATGAGCAGTTCTTC. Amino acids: CASSLGITQNNEQFF.

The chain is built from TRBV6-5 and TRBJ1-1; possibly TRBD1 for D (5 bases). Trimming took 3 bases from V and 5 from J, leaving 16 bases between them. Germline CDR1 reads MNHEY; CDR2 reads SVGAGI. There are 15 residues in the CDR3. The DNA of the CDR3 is TGTGCCAGCAGTTATCTCGACGGGGGAGGGACTGAAGCTTTCTTT. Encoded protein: CASSYLDGGGTEAFF.

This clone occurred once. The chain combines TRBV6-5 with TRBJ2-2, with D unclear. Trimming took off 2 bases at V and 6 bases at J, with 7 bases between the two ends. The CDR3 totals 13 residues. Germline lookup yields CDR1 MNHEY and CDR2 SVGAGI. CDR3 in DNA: TGTGCCAGCAGTTACACTATAGCCGGGGAGCTGTTTTTT. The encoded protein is CASSYTIAGELFF.

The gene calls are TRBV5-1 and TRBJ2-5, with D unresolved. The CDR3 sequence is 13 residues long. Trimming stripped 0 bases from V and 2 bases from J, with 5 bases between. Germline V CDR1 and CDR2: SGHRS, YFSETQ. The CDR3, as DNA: TGCGCCAGCAGCTTGGCACAGCAAGAGACCCAGTACTTC. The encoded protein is CASSLAQQETQYF.

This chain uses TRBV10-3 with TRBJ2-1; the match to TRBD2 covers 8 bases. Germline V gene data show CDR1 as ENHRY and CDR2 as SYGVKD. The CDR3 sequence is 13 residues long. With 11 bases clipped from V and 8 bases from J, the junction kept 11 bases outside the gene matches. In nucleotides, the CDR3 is TGTGCCGTGATCGGGGGGGCCACGGATGAGCAGTTCTTC. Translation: CAVIGGATDEQFF.

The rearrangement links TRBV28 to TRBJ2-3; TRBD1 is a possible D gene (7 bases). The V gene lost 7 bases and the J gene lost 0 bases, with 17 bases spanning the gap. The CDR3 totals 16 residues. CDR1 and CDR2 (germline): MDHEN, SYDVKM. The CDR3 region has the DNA TGTGCCAGCACCTCAGGGGGGACGGTGAGCACAGATACGCAGTATTTT. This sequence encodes CASTSGGTVSTDTQYF.

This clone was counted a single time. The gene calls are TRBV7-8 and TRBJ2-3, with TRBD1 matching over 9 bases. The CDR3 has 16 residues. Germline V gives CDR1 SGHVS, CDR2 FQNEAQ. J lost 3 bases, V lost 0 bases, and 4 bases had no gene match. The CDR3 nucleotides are TGTGCCAGCAGCTTAGCCGGACAGGGGAGGACAGATACGCAGTATTTT. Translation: CASSLAGQGRTDTQYF. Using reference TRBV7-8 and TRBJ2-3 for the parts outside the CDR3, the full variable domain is GAGVSQSPRYKVAKRGQDVALRCDPISGHVSLFWYQQALGQGPEFLTYFQNEAQLDKSGLPSDRFFAERPEGSVSTLKIQRTQQEDSAVYLCASSLAGQGRTDTQYFGPGTRLTVL.

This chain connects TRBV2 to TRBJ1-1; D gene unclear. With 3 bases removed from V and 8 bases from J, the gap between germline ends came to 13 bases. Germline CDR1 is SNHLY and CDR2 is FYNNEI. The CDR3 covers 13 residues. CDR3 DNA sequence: TGTGCCAGCAGTGAGGGTCCCTGGGCAGAAGCTTTCTTT. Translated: CASSEGPWAEAFF.

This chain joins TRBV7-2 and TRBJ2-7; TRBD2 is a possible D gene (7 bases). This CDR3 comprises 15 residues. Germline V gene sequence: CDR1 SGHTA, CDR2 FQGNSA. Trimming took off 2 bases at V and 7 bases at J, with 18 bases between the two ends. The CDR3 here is CASSLLAGALVEQYF. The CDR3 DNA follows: TGTGCCAGCAGCTTATTGGCGGGGGCCCTTGTGGAGCAGTACTTC.